The clone carrying this T cell receptor (beta chain) occurred many times. This entry comes from a study of blood T cell repertoires in COVID-19. The overall study: PBMCs, B-cell-depleted T cells, or T cells provided the cDNA or gDNA that made up the material.

Trimming cost V 4 bases and J 0 bases; bases outside gene matches: 9. The CDR3 is 17 residues long. The V gene's germline CDR1 is SGHRS and CDR2 YFSETQ. TCRdb keeps only in-frame clones here, not all; method: immunoSEQ multiplex PCR. This sample carries over 250,000 clones, approximately 90% of them seen once, and the ten largest clones take just under 1%. The rearrangement uses TRBV5-1 and TRBJ1-1, with TRBD1 matching over 10 bases. Sequencing was carried out using peripheral blood. The receptor was derived from a woman in her thirties or forties who had recovered from COVID-19. The CDR3 here is CASSHPRTGGVNTEAFF. The CDR3 DNA sequence: TGCGCCAGCAGCCACCCCCGGACAGGGGGGGTGAACACTGAAGCTTTCTTT.